This TCR beta chain was identified during a study of blood T cell repertoires in COVID-19. About the research overall: The United States, Italy and Spain supplied acute and convalescent COVID-19 samples.

The CDR3 loop spans 16 amino acids. J gave up 3 bases and V 0 bases, and 5 bases lay outside the gene matches. Germline CDR1 reads SGDLS; CDR2 reads YYNGEE. In the original workflow: Reference gene primer amplification in the assay estimated nucleated cell counts. Data came from immunoSEQ multiplex PCR; TCRdb stores just in-frame clones and leaves some out. The DNA gave D and trimming, while V, J and clone size come from that table. This table has 300,000 to 400,000 clones, over 90% appearing once. Within the 2 weeks before study entry, each person in the exposed group met a COVID-19 case. This clonotype was sampled from a woman under 40 who had been exposed to COVID-19. Sequences were obtained from PBMCs or T cells enriched from blood (not recorded which). The V and J genes are TRBV9 and TRBJ2-3; 9 nucleotides match TRBD1. The CDR3 loop is CASSVATGGATDTQYF. The CDR3 nucleotides read TGTGCCAGCAGCGTAGCTACAGGGGGCGCGACAGATACGCAGTATTTT.